Shown below are 10 T cell receptor beta chains from a single sample sequenced in a study of T cell repertoires in cytomegalovirus infection (dated by TCRdb to between 2018 and 2021). The run used an Illumina HiSeq 1500. TCRdb took the public reads, trimmed them with fastp at Q25, ran MiXCR for clone calling and kept in-frame beta chains. Entries that share a CDR3 protein sequence are merged under the most common genes and DNA. The sample table contains more than 75,000 distinct CDR3 sequences; only one count was recorded for about 31% of them. Approximately 75% of the sample lies in the top ten. These receptors' antigens are unknown. What the treatment or condition label conveys for this sample: in vitro stimulation with specific CMV peptide epitopes to enrich CMV-specific T cells. The sample was CD8+ T cells from cultured PBMCs, taken from culture after CMV antigen stimulation. The source is a human donor in good health (CMV status not recorded). Some clones in this sample may be carry-over from other donors' samples.

The chain employs TRBV19 and TRBJ1-1, with TRBD1 matching 7 bases. Germline lookup yields CDR1 LNHDA and CDR2 SQIVND (reference sequence). J was trimmed by 5 bases and V by 9 bases; bases with no gene match: 6. The CDR3 runs 12 residues. This CDR3 is CASQTGSTEAFF. The CDR3 DNA is TGTGCCAGCCAGACAGGGTCGACTGAAGCTTTCTTT.

CDR3 in amino acids: CASSIGAEQYF. CDR3 coding DNA: TGTGCCAGCAGTATAGGGGCCGAGCAGTACTTC. V usage is TRBV25-1 and J usage is TRBJ2-7; D is perhaps TRBD1 (5 bases). The CDR3 spans 11 residues. The V end was cut by 5 bases, the J end by 6 bases, with 8 bases between. Germline CDR1 MGHDK, CDR2 SYGVNS.

There are a few counts of this clonotype. The V gene is TRBV27, the J gene TRBJ2-2; D is unresolved. The germline V gene encodes CDR1 MNHEY and CDR2 SMNVEV (reference sequence). V was shortened by 6 bases and J by 8 bases, with 10 bases between the two germline ends. The CDR3 extends over 12 amino acids. The CDR3 region is CASSDPTGELFF. As DNA, the CDR3 is TGTGCCAGCAGCGACCCGACGGGGGAGCTGTTTTTT.

V and J are TRBV7-9 and TRBJ2-5; D possibly uses TRBD1 or TRBD2 (5 bases each). Germline-derived CDR1 and CDR2 are SEHNR and FQNEAQ (reference sequence). Trimming left V 4 bases short and J 7 bases short, with 16 bases between. The CDR3 runs to 14 residues. The DNA for the CDR3 is TGTGCCAGCAGCTCGGGACCTCTCCCTGGGACCCAGTACTTC. Translation gives CASSSGPLPGTQYF.

This clonotype appeared a few times. CDR3 sequence: CASSHSSYNEQFF. The CDR3 bases are TGTGCCAGCAGCCATAGCTCCTACAATGAGCAGTTCTTC. The rearrangement joins TRBV27 to TRBJ2-1; D remains unclear. The germline V and J ends were trimmed by 6 bases and 0 bases, with 6 bases remaining between them. This CDR3 has 13 amino acids. Germline V gene sequence: CDR1 MNHEY, CDR2 SMNVEV (reference sequence).

The J gene is TRBJ2-3, the V gene TRBV20-1, with 7 positions matching TRBD1. Trimming removed 6 bases from V and 2 bases from J; junction bases left unmatched: 2. The CDR3 totals 12 residues. The V gene's germline CDR1 is DFQATT and CDR2 SNEGSKA (reference sequence). CDR3 DNA sequence: TGCAGTGCCCAGGGGGACACAGATACGCAGTATTTT. Translating gives CSAQGDTDTQYF.

The gene calls are TRBV19 and TRBJ2-1; TRBD2 is a possible D gene (6 bases). Trimming left V 6 bases short and J 0 bases short, with 15 bases between. Per the germline V gene, CDR1 is LNHDA and CDR2 is SQIVND (reference sequence). This CDR3 is 16 amino acids long. Here the CDR3 reads CASRNLAVNSYNEQFF. CDR3 nucleotides: TGTGCCAGTAGGAACTTAGCGGTTAACTCCTACAATGAGCAGTTCTTC.

The chain carries TRBV20-1 and TRBJ2-4, with TRBD1 as a possible D gene (5 bases). Deletions cut 3 bases from V and 6 bases from J, with 18 bases between. Per the germline V gene, CDR1 is DFQATT and CDR2 is SNEGSKA (reference sequence). The CDR3 consists of 15 residues. The chain's CDR3 is CSASSRVRVGNIQYF. The CDR3 DNA reads TGCAGTGCTAGCAGTAGGGTCAGGGTGGGAAACATTCAGTACTTC.

J is TRBJ1-6 and V is TRBV3-1; a weak D match, TRBD1 (6 bases). Trimming cost V 2 bases and J 9 bases, with 23 bases left between them. CDR3 size: 18 residues. Germline V gives CDR1 LGHDT, CDR2 YNNKEL (reference sequence). CDR3 sequence reads: CASSQIGQLSLFGSPLHF. The DNA of the CDR3 is TGTGCCAGCAGCCAAATTGGACAGTTATCCCTCTTTGGTTCACCCCTCCACTTT.

This clonotype has a count of ten or more. The CDR3 DNA reads TGCGCCAGCAGCCCCTCGGGACAGGGGGCATCTGAAGCTTTCTTT. Amino acids: CASSPSGQGASEAFF. The chain joins TRBV4-1 to TRBJ1-1; 12 bases fit TRBD1. J was trimmed by 6 bases and V by 4 bases; bases with no gene match: 6. The V gene's germline CDR1 is MGHRA and CDR2 YSYEKL. There are 15 residues in the CDR3.